This entry concerns a single T cell receptor beta chain. No antigen is known for it. Assay: immunoSEQ multiplex PCR; the TCRdb copy retains only in-frame clones and omits some. The table lists approximately 74,000 clones, 60% to 80% of them singletons, with over 0.95% in the top ten. The CDR3 loop spans 16 amino acids. Germline values: CDR1 LGHDT, CDR2 YNNKEL (reference sequence). V shed 2 bases and J shed 0 bases, with 10 bases lying between them. In the ViraFEST assay, antigen-specific CD4+ clonotypes were identified by expansion after peptide-pool stimulation. Cells that had been cultured for nine to eleven days were the source of isolated CD4+ T cells. Participants were given two doses of BNT162b2 or mRNA-1273 vaccine. PBMC cultures contained around 2 million cells per well, 9 to 10 IU/ml IL-2 and roughly 10 ug/ml peptides. Cultures had half their medium replaced with IL-2 medium on days 3 and 7.

This specimen belongs to a study of vaccination effects on CD4 cells after COVID-19. Study overall: Post-vaccine specimens were collected at a median of 72 days following the second dose.

The study's findings and limits: Infection- and vaccine-induced clones contracted markedly late after vaccination.

The chain has TRBV3-1 (or the pseudogene TRBV3-2) and TRBJ2-2, with D possibly matching TRBD2 (5 bases). The specimen was CD4+ T cells from PBMCs cultured with HCoV-OC43 spike peptides, collected after COVID-19 vaccination. Noted subset: HCoV-OC43 spike overlapping peptide pool stimulation. This TCR was sampled from a human donor who received a COVID-19 vaccine. CDR3 residues: CASSQFSGSNTGELFF. For the CDR3, the DNA is TGTGCCAGCAGCCAATTCTCGGGATCGAACACCGGGGAGCTGTTTTTT.